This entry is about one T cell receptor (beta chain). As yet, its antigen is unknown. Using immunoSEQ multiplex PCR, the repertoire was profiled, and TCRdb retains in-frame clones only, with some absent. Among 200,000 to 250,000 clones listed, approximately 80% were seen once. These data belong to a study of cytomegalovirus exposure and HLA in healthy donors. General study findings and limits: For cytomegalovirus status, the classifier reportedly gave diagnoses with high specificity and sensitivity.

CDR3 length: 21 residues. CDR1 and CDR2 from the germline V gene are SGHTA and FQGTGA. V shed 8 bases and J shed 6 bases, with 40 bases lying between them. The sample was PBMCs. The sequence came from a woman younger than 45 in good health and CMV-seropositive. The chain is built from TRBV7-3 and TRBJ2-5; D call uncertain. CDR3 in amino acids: CASCQPPESLDRHRYVKTQYF. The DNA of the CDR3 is TGTGCCAGCTGTCAACCGCCCGAATCCCTCGATCGACACCGCTACGTCAAGACCCAGTACTTC. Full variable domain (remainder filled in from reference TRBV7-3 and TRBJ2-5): GAGVSQTPSNKVTEKGKYVELRCDPISGHTALYWYRQSLGQGPEFLIYFQGTGAADDSGLPNDRFFAVRPEGSVSTLKIQRTERGDSAVYLCASCQPPESLDRHRYVKTQYFGPGTRLLVL.